This T cell receptor beta chain was captured by sequencing in a study of cytomegalovirus exposure and HLA in healthy donors. Study-level background: Clustering assigned 81% of the approximately 400 genotyped donors to the Caucasian-associated ancestry cluster.

Primers included in the PCR were 60 Vbeta and 13 Jbeta primers. Assay used: immunoSEQ multiplex PCR; TCRdb lists only in-frame clones, some missing. There are roughly 74,000 clones in the sample; roughly 79% occur only once, and 1.6% lies in the top ten. This CDR3 comprises 15 residues. The germline V gene has CDR1 ENHRY and CDR2 SYGVKD. Trimming removed 10 bases from V and 5 bases from J; junction bases left unmatched: 12. Sequencing was carried out using PBMCs. This clonotype was obtained from a man aged 35-49 years in good health and CMV-seronegative. The chain links TRBV10-3 to TRBJ2-1; 9 bases line up with TRBD1. The CDR3 coding sequence is TGTGCCACCCGAACCGGGACAGGGATCGACAATGAGCAGTTCTTC. Translated, it gives CATRTGTGIDNEQFF.